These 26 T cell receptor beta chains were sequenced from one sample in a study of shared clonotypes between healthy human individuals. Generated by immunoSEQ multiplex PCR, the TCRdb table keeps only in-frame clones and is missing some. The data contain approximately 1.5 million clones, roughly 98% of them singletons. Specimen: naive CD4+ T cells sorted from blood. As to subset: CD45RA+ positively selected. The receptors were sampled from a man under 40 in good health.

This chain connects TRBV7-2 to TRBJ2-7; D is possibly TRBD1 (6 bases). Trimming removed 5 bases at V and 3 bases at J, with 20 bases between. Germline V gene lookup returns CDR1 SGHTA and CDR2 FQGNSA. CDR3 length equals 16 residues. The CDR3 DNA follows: TGTGCCAGCAGCCCAGTAAGGGGGATCAAGGACTACGAGCAGTACTTC. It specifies CASSPVRGIKDYEQYF.

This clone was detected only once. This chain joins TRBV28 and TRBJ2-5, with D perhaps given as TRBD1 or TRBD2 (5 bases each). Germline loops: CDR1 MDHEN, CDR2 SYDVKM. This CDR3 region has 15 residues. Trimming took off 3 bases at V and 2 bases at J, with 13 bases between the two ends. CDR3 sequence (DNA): TGTGCCAGCAGTTTCGCTGGGACGGCACAAGAGACCCAGTACTTC. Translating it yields CASSFAGTAQETQYF.

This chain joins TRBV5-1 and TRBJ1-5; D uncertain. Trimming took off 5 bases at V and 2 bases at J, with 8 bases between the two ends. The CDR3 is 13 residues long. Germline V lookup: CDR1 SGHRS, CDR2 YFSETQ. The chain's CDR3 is CASSQDGNQPQHF. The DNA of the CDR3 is TGCGCCAGCAGTCAGGACGGCAATCAGCCCCAGCATTTT.

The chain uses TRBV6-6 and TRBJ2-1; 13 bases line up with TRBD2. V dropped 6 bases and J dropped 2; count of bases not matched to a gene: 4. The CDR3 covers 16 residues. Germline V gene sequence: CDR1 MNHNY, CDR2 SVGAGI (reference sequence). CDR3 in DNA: TGTGCCAGCAGAGGGGGACTAGCGGGAACCTACAATGAGCAGTTCTTC. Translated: CASRGGLAGTYNEQFF.

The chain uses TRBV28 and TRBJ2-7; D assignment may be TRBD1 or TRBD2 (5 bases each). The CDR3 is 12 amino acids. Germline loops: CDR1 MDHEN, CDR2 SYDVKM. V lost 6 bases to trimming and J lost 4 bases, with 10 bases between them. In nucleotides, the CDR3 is TGTGCCAGCAGACAGAGGGGATACGAGCAGTACTTC. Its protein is CASRQRGYEQYF. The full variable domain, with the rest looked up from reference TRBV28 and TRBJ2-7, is DVKVTQSSRYLVKRTGEKVFLECVQDMDHENMFWYRQDPGLGLRLIYFSYDVKMKEKGDIPEGYSVSREKKERFSLILESASTNQTSMYLCASRQRGYEQYFGPGTRLTVT.

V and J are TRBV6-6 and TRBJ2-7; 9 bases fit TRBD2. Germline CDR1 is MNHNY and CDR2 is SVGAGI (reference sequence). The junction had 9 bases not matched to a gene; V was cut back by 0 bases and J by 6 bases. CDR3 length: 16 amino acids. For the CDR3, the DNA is TGTGCCAGCAGTTACTCGGCGGGACTAGCAAACGGCGAGCAGTACTTC. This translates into CASSYSAGLANGEQYF.

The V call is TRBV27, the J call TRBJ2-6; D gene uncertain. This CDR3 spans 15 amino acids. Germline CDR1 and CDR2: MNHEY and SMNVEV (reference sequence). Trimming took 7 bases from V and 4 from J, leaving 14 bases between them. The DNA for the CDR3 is TGTGCCAGCAACGACGTGCCCGGCGGGGCCAACGTCCTGACTTTC. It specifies CASNDVPGGANVLTF.

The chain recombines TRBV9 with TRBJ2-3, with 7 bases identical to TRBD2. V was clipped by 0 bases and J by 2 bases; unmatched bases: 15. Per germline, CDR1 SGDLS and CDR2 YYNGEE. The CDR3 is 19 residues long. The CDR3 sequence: CASSVEAGGRELTTDTQYF. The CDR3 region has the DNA TGTGCCAGCAGCGTAGAAGCGGGTGGGAGGGAACTTACCACAGATACGCAGTATTTT.

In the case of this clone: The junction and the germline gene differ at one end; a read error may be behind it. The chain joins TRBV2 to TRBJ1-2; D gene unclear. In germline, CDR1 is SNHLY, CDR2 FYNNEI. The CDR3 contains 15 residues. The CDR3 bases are TGTGCCAGCAGGGAAGGAGGCAACGGGAACTATGGCTACACCTTC. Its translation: CASREGGNGNYGYTF.

CDR3 protein: CASNPMGRSTYEQYF. CDR3 nucleotide sequence: TGCGCCAGCAACCCCATGGGGAGATCGACCTACGAGCAGTACTTC. The gene calls are TRBV5-1 and TRBJ2-7, with D maybe TRBD2 (5 bases). Trimming pared 6 bases from V and 2 bases from J, leaving 18 bases between. This CDR3 comprises 15 residues. Looked up from germline, CDR1 is SGHRS and CDR2 is YFSETQ.

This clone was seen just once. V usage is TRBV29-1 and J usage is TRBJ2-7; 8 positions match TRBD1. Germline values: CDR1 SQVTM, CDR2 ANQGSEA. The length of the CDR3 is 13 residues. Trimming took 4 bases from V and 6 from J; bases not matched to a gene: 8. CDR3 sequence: CSVVSRGQREQYF. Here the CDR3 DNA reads TGCAGCGTTGTGAGCAGGGGGCAGCGCGAGCAGTACTTC.

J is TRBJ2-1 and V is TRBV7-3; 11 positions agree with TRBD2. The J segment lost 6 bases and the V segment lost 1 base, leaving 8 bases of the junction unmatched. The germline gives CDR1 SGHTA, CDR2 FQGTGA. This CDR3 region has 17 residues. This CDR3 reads CASSLRSSGRPGNEQFF. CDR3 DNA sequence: TGTGCCAGCAGCTTAAGATCTAGCGGGAGGCCGGGCAATGAGCAGTTCTTC.

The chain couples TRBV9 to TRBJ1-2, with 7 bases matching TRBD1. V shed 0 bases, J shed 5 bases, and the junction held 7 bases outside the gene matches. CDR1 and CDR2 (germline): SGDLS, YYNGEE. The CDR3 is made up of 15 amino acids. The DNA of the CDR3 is TGTGCCAGCAGCGTAGCTCGACAGGGTCATTATGGCTACACCTTC. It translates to CASSVARQGHYGYTF. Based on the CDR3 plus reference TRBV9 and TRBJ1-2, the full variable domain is DSGVTQTPKHLITATGQRVTLRCSPRSGDLSVYWYQQSLDQGLQFLIQYYNGEERAKGNILERFSAQQFPDLHSELNLSSLELGDSALYFCASSVARQGHYGYTFGSGTRLTVV.

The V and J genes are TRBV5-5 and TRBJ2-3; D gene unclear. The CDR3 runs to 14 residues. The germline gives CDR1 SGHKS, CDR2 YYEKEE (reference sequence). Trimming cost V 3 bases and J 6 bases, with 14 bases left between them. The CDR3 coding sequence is TGTGCCAGCAGCTCACCGGGCCATTTGGATACGCAGTATTTT. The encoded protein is CASSSPGHLDTQYF.

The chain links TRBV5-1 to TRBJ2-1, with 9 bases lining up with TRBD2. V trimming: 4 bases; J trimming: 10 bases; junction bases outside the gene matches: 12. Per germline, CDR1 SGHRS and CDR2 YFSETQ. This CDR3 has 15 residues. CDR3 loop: CASSVTSGILGEQFF. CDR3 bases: TGCGCCAGCAGCGTGACTAGCGGCATCCTCGGGGAGCAGTTCTTC.

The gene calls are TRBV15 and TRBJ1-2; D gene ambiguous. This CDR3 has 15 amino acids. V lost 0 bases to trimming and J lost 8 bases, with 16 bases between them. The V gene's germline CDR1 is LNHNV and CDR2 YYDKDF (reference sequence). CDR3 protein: CATSREGLEGDGYTF. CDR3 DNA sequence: TGTGCCACCAGCAGAGAAGGACTGGAGGGTGACGGCTACACCTTC.

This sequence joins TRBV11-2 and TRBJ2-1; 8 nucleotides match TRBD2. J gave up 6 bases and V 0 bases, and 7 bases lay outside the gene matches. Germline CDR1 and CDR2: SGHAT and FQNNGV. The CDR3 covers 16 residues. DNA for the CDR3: TGTGCCAGCAGCTTAGAGAGCGGGAGTCTTGGCAATGAGCAGTTCTTC. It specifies CASSLESGSLGNEQFF.

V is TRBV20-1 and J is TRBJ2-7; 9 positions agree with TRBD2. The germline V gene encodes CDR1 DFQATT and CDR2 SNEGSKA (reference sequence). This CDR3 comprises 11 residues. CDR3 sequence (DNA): TGCAGCGGGGGGACTAGCCTCGAGCAGTACTTC. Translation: CSGGTSLEQYF.

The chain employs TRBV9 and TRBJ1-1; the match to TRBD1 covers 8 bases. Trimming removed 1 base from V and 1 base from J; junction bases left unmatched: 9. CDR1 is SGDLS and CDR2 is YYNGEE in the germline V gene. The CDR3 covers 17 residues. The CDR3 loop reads CASSVSPLDRANTEAFF. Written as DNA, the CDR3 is TGTGCCAGCAGCGTAAGCCCGCTGGACAGGGCGAACACTGAAGCTTTCTTT.

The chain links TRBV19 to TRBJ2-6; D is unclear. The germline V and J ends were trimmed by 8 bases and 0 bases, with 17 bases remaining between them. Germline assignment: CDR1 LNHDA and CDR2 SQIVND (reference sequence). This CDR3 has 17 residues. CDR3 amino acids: CASSRFPPVSGANVLTF. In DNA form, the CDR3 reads TGTGCCAGTTCTAGGTTCCCCCCAGTCTCTGGGGCCAACGTCCTGACTTTC.

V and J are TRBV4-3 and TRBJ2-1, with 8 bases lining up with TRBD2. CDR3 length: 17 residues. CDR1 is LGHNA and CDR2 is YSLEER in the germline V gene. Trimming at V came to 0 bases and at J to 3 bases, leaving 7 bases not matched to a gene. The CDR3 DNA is TGCGCCAGCAGCCAAGATCCCGCGGGGGGTGGCTACAATGAGCAGTTCTTC. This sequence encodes CASSQDPAGGGYNEQFF.

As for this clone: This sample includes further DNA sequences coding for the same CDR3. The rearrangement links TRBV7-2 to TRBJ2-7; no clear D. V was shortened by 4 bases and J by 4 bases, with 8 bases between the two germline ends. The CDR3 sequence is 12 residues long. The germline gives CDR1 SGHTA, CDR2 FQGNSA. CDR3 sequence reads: CASSSTAYEQYF. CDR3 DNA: TGTGCCAGCAGCTCAACAGCGTACGAGCAGTACTTC.

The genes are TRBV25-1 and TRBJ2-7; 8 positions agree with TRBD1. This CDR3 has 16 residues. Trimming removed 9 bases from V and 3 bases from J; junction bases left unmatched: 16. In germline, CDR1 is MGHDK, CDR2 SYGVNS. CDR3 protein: CASSRGVAGGLYEQYF. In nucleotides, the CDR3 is TGTGCCAGTTCCCGAGGCGTGGCAGGGGGCCTCTACGAGCAGTACTTC.

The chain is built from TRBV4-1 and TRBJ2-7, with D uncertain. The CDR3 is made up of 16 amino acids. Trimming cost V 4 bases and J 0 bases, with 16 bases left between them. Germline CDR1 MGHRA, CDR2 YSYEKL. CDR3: CASSLDGAESSYEQYF. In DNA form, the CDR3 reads TGCGCCAGCAGCCTGGATGGCGCGGAGAGCTCCTACGAGCAGTACTTC.

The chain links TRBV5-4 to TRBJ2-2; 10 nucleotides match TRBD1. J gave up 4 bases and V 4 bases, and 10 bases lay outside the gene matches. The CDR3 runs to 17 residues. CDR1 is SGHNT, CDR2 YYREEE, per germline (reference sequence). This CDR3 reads CASSRDRGSYSTGELFF. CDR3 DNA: TGTGCCAGCAGCCGGGACAGGGGATCGTACAGCACCGGGGAGCTGTTTTTT.

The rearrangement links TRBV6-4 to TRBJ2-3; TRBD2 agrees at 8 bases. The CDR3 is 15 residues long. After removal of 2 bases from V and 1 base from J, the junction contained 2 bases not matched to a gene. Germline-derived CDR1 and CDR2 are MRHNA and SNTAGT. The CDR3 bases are TGTGCCAGCAGTGACGTTAGCGGGGGCACAGATACGCAGTATTTT. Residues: CASSDVSGGTDTQYF.